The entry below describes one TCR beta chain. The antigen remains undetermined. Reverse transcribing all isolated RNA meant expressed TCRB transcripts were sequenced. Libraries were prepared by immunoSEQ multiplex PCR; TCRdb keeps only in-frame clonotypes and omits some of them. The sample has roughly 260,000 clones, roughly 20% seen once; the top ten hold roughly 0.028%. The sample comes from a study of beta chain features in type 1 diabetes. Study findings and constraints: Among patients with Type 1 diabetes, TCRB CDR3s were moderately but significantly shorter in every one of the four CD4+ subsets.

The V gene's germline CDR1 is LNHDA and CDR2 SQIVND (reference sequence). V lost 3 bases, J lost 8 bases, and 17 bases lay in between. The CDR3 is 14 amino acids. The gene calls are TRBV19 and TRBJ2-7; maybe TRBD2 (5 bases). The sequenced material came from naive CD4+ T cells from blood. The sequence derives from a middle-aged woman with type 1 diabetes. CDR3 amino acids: CASSINQRPTKQYF. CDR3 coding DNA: TGTGCCAGTAGTATTAACCAGCGGCCTACGAAGCAGTACTTC. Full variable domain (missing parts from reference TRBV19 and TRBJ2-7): DGGITQSPKYLFRKEGQNVTLSCEQNLNHDAMYWYRQDPGQGLRLIYYSQIVNDFQKGDIAEGYSVSREKKESFPLTVTSAQKNPTAFYLCASSINQRPTKQYFGPGTRLTVT.